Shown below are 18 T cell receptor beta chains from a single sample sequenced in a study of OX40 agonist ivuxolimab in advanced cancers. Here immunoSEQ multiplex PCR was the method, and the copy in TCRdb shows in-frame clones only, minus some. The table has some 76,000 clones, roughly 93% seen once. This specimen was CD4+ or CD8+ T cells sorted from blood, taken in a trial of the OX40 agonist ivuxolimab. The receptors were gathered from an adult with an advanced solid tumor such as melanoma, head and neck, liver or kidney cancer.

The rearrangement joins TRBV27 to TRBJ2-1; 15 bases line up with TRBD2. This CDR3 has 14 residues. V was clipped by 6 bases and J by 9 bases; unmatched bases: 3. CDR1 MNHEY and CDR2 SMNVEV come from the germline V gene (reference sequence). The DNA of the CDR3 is TGTGCCAGCAGAGGACTAGCGGGGGGGTTTGAGCAGTTCTTC. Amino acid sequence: CASRGLAGGFEQFF.

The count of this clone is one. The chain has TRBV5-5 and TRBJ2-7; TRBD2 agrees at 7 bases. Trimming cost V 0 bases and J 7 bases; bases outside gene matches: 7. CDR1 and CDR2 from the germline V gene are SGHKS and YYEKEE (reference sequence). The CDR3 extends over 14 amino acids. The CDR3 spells CASSLVGAAGEQYF. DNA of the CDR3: TGTGCCAGCAGCTTGGTTGGGGCAGCGGGGGAGCAGTACTTC.

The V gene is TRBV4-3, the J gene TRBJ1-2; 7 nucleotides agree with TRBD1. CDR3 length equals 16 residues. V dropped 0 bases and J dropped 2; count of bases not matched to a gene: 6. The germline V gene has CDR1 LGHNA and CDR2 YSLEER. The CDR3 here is CASSQDRTRGNYGYTF. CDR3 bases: TGCGCCAGCAGCCAAGATCGAACCAGGGGGAACTATGGCTACACCTTC.

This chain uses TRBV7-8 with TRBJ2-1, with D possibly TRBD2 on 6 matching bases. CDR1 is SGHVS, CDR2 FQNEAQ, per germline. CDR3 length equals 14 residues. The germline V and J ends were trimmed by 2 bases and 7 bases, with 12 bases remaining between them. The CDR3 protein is CASSLNRGTNEQFF. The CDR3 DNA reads TGTGCCAGCAGCTTAAATCGGGGGACTAATGAGCAGTTCTTC.

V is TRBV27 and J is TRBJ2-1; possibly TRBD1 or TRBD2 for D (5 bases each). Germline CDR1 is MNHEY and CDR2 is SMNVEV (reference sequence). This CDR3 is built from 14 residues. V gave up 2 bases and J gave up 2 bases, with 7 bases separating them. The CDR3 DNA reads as TGTGCCAGCAGTTTAGGGGGACCCTACAATGAGCAGTTCTTC. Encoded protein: CASSLGGPYNEQFF.

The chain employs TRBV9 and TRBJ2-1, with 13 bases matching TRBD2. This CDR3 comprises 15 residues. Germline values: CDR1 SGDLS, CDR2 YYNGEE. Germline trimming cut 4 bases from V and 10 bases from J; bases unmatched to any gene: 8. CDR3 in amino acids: CASSSGTSGVGEQFF. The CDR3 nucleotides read TGTGCCAGCAGCTCCGGGACTAGCGGGGTAGGGGAGCAGTTCTTC.

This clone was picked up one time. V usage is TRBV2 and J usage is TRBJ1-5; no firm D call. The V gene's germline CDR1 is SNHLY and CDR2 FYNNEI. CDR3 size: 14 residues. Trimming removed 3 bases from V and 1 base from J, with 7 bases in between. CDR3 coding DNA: TGTGCCAGCAGTGATGCGGTCAGCAATCAGCCCCAGCATTTT. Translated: CASSDAVSNQPQHF.

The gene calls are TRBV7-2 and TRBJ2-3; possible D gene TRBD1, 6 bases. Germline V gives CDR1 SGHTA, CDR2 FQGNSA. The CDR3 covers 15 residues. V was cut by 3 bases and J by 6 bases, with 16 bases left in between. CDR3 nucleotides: TGTGCCAGCAGCTTGGAGCTCTCTAGGGGGGATACGCAGTATTTT. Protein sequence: CASSLELSRGDTQYF.

CDR3 DNA: TGTGCCAGCAGCCAAGTGGGGGACAGGGTAGGGGAAAAACTGTTTTTT. Protein product: CASSQVGDRVGEKLFF. The chain has TRBV4-2 and TRBJ1-4, with TRBD1 identical over 9 bases. Germline assignment: CDR1 LGHNA and CDR2 YNFKEQ. The V and J ends lost 1 base and 8 bases, in that order; junction bases with no gene match: 8. The CDR3 loop spans 16 amino acids.

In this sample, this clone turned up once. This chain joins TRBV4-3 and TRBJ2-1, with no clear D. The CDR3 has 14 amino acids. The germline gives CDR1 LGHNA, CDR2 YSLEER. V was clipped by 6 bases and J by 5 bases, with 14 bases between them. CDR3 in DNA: TGCGCCAGCAGTCGATATCGGGCCAACAATGAGCAGTTCTTC. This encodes CASSRYRANNEQFF.

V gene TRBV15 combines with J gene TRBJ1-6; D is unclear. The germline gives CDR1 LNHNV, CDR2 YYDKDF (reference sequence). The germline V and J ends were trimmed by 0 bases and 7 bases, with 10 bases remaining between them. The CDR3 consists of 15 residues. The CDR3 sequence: CATSREGIGNSPLHF. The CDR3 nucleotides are TGTGCCACCAGCAGAGAAGGGATTGGGAATTCACCCCTCCACTTT.

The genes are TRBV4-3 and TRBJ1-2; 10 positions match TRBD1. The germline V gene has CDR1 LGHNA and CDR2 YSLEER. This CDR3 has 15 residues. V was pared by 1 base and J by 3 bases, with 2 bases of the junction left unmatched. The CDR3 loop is CASSQGTGGDYGYTF. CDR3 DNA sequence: TGCGCCAGCAGCCAAGGGACAGGGGGAGACTATGGCTACACCTTC.

CDR3 sequence: CASSGLIGGANGELFF. CDR3 nucleotides: TGTGCCAGCAGTGGCCTGATCGGGGGGGCCAACGGGGAGCTGTTTTTT. V is TRBV6-1 and J is TRBJ2-2; 8 bases match TRBD2. The J segment lost 7 bases and the V segment lost 4 bases, leaving 11 bases of the junction unmatched. CDR1 and CDR2 from the germline V gene are MNHNS and SASEGT. The CDR3 extends over 16 amino acids.

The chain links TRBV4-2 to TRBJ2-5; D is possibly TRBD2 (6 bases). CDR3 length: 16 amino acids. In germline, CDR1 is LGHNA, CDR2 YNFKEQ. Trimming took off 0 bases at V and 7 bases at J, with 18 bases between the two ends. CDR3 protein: CASSQDIRGFGGTQYF. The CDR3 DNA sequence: TGTGCCAGCAGCCAAGATATTCGCGGCTTCGGGGGGACCCAGTACTTC.

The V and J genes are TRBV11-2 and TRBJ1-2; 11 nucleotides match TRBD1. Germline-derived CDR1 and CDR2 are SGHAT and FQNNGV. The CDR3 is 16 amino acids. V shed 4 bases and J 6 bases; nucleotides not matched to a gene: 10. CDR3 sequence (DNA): TGTGCCAGCAGCTCGACCCCCGGACAGGGGGCGAATGGCTACACCTTC. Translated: CASSSTPGQGANGYTF. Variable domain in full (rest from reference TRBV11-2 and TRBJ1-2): EAGVAQSPRYKIIEKRQSVAFWCNPISGHATLYWYQQILGQGPKLLIQFQNNGVVDDSQLPKDRFSAERLKGVDSTLKIQPAKLEDSAVYLCASSSTPGQGANGYTFGSGTRLTVV.

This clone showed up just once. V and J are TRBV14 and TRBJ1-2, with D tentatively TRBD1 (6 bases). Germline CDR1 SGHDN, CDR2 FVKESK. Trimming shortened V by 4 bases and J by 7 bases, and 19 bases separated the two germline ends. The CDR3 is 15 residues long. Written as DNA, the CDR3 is TGTGCCAGCAGCCCACGGGGCCCAGGGGCGGTTGGCTACACCTTC. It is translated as CASSPRGPGAVGYTF.

CDR3 loop: CASSSRLAGGTGELFF. The DNA for the CDR3 is TGTGCCAGCAGCTCCCGGCTAGCGGGGGGTACCGGGGAGCTGTTTTTT. The J gene is TRBJ2-2, the V gene TRBV11-2; 11 nucleotides line up with TRBD2. The CDR3 covers 16 residues. Germline V lookup: CDR1 SGHAT, CDR2 FQNNGV. V shed 4 bases and J 5 bases; nucleotides not matched to a gene: 6.

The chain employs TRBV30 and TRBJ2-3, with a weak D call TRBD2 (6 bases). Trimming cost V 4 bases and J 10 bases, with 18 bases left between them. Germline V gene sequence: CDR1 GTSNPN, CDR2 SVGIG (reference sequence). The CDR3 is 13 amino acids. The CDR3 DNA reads TGTGCCTGGAAAACCCCCAGGAGGGGTCCGCAGTATTTT. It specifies CAWKTPRRGPQYF.